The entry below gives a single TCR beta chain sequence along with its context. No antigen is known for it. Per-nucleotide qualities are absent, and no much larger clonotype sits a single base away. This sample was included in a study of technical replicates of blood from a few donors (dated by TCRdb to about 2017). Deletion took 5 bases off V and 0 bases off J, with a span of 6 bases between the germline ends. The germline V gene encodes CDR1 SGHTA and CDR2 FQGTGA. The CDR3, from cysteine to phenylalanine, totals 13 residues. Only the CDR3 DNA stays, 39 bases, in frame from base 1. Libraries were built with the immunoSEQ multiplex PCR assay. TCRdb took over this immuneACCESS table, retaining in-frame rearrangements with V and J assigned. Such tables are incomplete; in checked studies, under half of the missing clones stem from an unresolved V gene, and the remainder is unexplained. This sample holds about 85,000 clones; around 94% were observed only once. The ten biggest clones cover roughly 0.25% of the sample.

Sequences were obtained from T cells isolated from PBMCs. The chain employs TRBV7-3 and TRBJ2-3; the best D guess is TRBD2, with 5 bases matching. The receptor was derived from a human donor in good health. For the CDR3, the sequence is CASSPGSTDTQYF. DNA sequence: TGTGCCAGCAGCCCGGGAAGCACAGATACGCAGTATTTT. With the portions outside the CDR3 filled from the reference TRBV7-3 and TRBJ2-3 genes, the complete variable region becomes GAGVSQTPSNKVTEKGKYVELRCDPISGHTALYWYRQSLGQGPEFLIYFQGTGAADDSGLPNDRFFAVRPEGSVSTLKIQRTERGDSAVYLCASSPGSTDTQYFGPGTRLTVL.